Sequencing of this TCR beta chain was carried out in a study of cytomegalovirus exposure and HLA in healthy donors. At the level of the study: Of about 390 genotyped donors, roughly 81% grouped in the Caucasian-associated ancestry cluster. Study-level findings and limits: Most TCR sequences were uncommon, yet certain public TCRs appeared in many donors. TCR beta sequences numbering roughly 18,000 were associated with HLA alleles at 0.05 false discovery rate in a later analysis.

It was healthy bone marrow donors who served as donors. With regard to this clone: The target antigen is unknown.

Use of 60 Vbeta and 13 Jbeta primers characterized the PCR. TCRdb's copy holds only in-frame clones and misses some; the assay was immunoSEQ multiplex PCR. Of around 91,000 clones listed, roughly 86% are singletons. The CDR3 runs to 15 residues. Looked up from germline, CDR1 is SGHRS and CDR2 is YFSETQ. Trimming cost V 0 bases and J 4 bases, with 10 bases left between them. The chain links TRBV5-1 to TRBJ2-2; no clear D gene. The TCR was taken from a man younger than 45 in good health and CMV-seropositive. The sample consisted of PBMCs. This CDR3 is CASSLGLSGTGELFF. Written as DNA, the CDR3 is TGCGCCAGCAGCTTGGGGCTCTCGGGCACCGGGGAGCTGTTTTTT.